The rows below give T cell receptor beta chains drawn from one sample of a study of shared clonotypes between healthy human individuals. Generated by immunoSEQ multiplex PCR, the TCRdb table keeps only in-frame clones and is missing some. Of 850,000 to 1,200,000 clones detected, approximately 72% appear once; the ten largest clones hold about 1.5%. Specimen: memory CD4+ T cells sorted from blood. These receptors came from a man between 18 and 29 years old in good health. CDR3s include the opening cysteine and the closing phenylalanine or tryptophan. A D gene is named only where the DNA matches it firmly. Only part of the rows carry a size: once, few, many, or a class if the clone is expanded.

clone_size: -; d_call: -; j_call: TRBJ2-5; v_call: TRBV7-2; cdr3_aa: CASSFRGTVLQETQYF; cdr3_nt: TGTGCCAGCAGCTTCCGCGGGACAGTGCTACAAGAGACCCAGTACTTC
clone_size: once; d_call: -; j_call: TRBJ2-5; v_call: TRBV27; cdr3_aa: CASSKTSLGETQYF; cdr3_nt: TGTGCCAGCAGTAAAACTTCCTTGGGGGAGACCCAGTACTTC
clone_size: -; d_call: -; j_call: TRBJ2-1; v_call: TRBV7-9; cdr3_aa: CASRELQLNEQFF; cdr3_nt: TGTGCCAGCAGAGAACTCCAGTTGAATGAGCAGTTCTTC
clone_size: -; d_call: -; j_call: TRBJ1-5; v_call: TRBV19; cdr3_aa: CASSPQGGNQPQHF; cdr3_nt: TGTGCCAGTAGTCCTCAGGGTGGCAATCAGCCCCAGCATTTT
clone_size: few; d_call: -; j_call: TRBJ2-5; v_call: TRBV10-1; cdr3_aa: CASSETGQQETQYF; cdr3_nt: TGCGCCAGCAGTGAGACCGGACAGCAAGAGACCCAGTACTTC
clone_size: -; d_call: -; j_call: TRBJ2-3; v_call: TRBV4-1; cdr3_aa: CASSQAGVTDTQYF; cdr3_nt: TGCGCCAGCAGCCAAGCAGGGGTCACAGATACGCAGTATTTT
clone_size: -; d_call: TRBD1; j_call: TRBJ1-3; v_call: TRBV10-3; cdr3_aa: CATLGQAGNTIYF; cdr3_nt: TGTGCCACTTTGGGACAGGCTGGAAACACCATATATTTT
clone_size: -; d_call: TRBD1; j_call: TRBJ1-4; v_call: TRBV18; cdr3_aa: CASSQQGGTNEKLFF; cdr3_nt: TGTGCCAGCTCTCAACAGGGGGGCACTAATGAAAAACTGTTTTTT
clone_size: -; d_call: TRBD2; j_call: TRBJ2-4; v_call: TRBV7-8; cdr3_aa: CASSWVWLAGILAKNIQYF; cdr3_nt: TGTGCCAGCAGTTGGGTTTGGCTAGCGGGGATACTAGCCAAAAACATTCAGTACTTC
clone_size: once; d_call: -; j_call: TRBJ2-3; v_call: TRBV18; cdr3_aa: CASSPQKSNTQYF; cdr3_nt: TGTGCCAGCTCCCCGCAAAAAAGCAATACGCAGTATTTT
clone_size: few; d_call: -; j_call: TRBJ2-1; v_call: TRBV30; cdr3_aa: CAWSEGHYNEQFF; cdr3_nt: TGTGCCTGGAGTGAAGGCCACTACAATGAGCAGTTCTTC
clone_size: -; d_call: -; j_call: TRBJ2-2; v_call: TRBV5-1; cdr3_aa: CASRSDRNTGELFF; cdr3_nt: TGCGCCAGCCGATCGGACAGGAACACCGGGGAGCTGTTTTTT
clone_size: -; d_call: -; j_call: TRBJ2-7; v_call: TRBV6-6; cdr3_aa: CASTIREGYEQYF; cdr3_nt: TGTGCCAGCACCATCAGAGAGGGCTACGAGCAGTACTTC
clone_size: once; d_call: -; j_call: TRBJ1-2; v_call: TRBV4-1; cdr3_aa: CASSQGTSIYGYTF; cdr3_nt: TGCGCCAGCAGCCAAGGCACTTCAATTTATGGCTACACCTTC
clone_size: -; d_call: -; j_call: TRBJ1-4; v_call: TRBV7-9; cdr3_aa: CASSPGWVREKLFF; cdr3_nt: TGTGCCAGCAGCCCAGGGTGGGTTAGGGAAAAACTGTTTTTT
clone_size: few; d_call: -; j_call: TRBJ2-5; v_call: TRBV5-5; cdr3_aa: CASSNQGITTQYF; cdr3_nt: TGTGCCAGCAGCAACCAGGGGATTACGACCCAGTACTTC
clone_size: -; d_call: TRBD2; j_call: TRBJ2-7; v_call: TRBV7-2; cdr3_aa: CASSQRGGRFVEQYF; cdr3_nt: TGTGCCAGCAGCCAGCGGGGCGGGAGGTTTGTCGAGCAGTACTTC
clone_size: -; d_call: TRBD2; j_call: TRBJ2-5; v_call: TRBV6-1; cdr3_aa: CASRGLSGGAGTQYF; cdr3_nt: TGTGCCAGCAGAGGTCTGAGCGGGGGGGCCGGGACCCAGTACTTC
clone_size: few; d_call: TRBD2; j_call: TRBJ2-2; v_call: TRBV7-7; cdr3_aa: CASSFGGGNTGELFF; cdr3_nt: TGTGCTAGCAGCTTCGGCGGGGGGAACACCGGGGAGCTGTTTTTT
clone_size: -; d_call: TRBD1; j_call: TRBJ2-7; v_call: TRBV5-1; cdr3_aa: CASNPGGSSYEQYF; cdr3_nt: TGCGCCAGCAACCCAGGGGGCAGCTCCTACGAGCAGTACTTC
clone_size: -; d_call: TRBD1; j_call: TRBJ1-1; v_call: TRBV6-6; cdr3_aa: CALRSDRENTEAFF; cdr3_nt: TGTGCCCTTAGATCGGACAGGGAGAACACTGAAGCTTTCTTT
clone_size: many; d_call: TRBD1; j_call: TRBJ2-5; v_call: TRBV5-1; cdr3_aa: CASSRGTGGRETQYF; cdr3_nt: TGCGCCAGCAGCAGAGGGACAGGGGGCAGGGAGACCCAGTACTTC
clone_size: -; d_call: -; j_call: TRBJ1-2; v_call: TRBV5-6; cdr3_aa: CASSLERAYGYTF; cdr3_nt: TGTGCCAGCAGCTTGGAACGGGCCTATGGCTACACCTTC
clone_size: -; d_call: -; j_call: TRBJ1-4; v_call: TRBV29-1; cdr3_aa: CSVEEVYAGPGTRRFF; cdr3_nt: TGCAGCGTTGAAGAAGTCTATGCGGGTCCAGGAACCAGAAGATTTTTT
clone_size: -; d_call: -; j_call: TRBJ1-2; v_call: TRBV5-1; cdr3_aa: CASSLEGLSGYTF; cdr3_nt: TGCGCCAGCAGCTTGGAAGGGCTTAGTGGCTACACCTTC
clone_size: -; d_call: -; j_call: TRBJ2-2; v_call: TRBV7-9; cdr3_aa: CASSLGDREAGELFF; cdr3_nt: TGTGCCAGCAGCTTAGGAGACAGGGAGGCCGGGGAGCTGTTTTTT
clone_size: -; d_call: -; j_call: TRBJ1-4; v_call: TRBV2; cdr3_aa: CASSEARVTAREKLFF; cdr3_nt: TGTGCCAGCAGTGAAGCGAGGGTTACCGCTCGAGAAAAACTGTTTTTT
clone_size: once; d_call: -; j_call: TRBJ1-1; v_call: TRBV7-8; cdr3_aa: CASSRVGTEAFF; cdr3_nt: TGTGCCAGCAGCCGAGTCGGCACTGAAGCTTTCTTT
clone_size: -; d_call: -; j_call: TRBJ1-1; v_call: TRBV27; cdr3_aa: CATYRTMNTEAFF; cdr3_nt: TGTGCCACCTACAGGACAATGAACACTGAAGCTTTCTTT
clone_size: few; d_call: -; j_call: TRBJ1-4; v_call: TRBV16; cdr3_aa: CASSHKGDPNEKLFF; cdr3_nt: TGTGCCAGCAGCCATAAGGGGGACCCGAATGAAAAACTGTTTTTT
clone_size: few; d_call: TRBD1; j_call: TRBJ1-2; v_call: TRBV5-4; cdr3_aa: CASSLPRQGRLSYTF; cdr3_nt: TGTGCCAGCAGCCTCCCGAGACAGGGGAGGTTAAGCTACACCTTC
clone_size: once; d_call: -; j_call: TRBJ1-5; v_call: TRBV14; cdr3_aa: CASSQGGVQPQHF; cdr3_nt: TGTGCCAGCAGCCAAGGAGGGGTTCAGCCCCAGCATTTT
clone_size: -; d_call: TRBD1; j_call: TRBJ2-1; v_call: TRBV11-2; cdr3_aa: CASSMTGTGINNEQFF; cdr3_nt: TGTGCCAGCAGCATGACCGGGACAGGGATTAACAATGAGCAGTTCTTC
clone_size: -; d_call: -; j_call: TRBJ2-1; v_call: TRBV11-2; cdr3_aa: CASSLNRAYNEQFF; cdr3_nt: TGTGCCAGCAGCTTAAACAGAGCATACAATGAGCAGTTCTTC
clone_size: -; d_call: -; j_call: TRBJ2-2; v_call: TRBV11-2; cdr3_aa: CASSLEIGELFF; cdr3_nt: TGTGCCAGCAGCTTAGAAATCGGGGAGCTGTTTTTT
clone_size: -; d_call: -; j_call: TRBJ2-7; v_call: TRBV27; cdr3_aa: CASSQNPLDITYEQYF; cdr3_nt: TGTGCCAGCAGCCAAAACCCCTTGGACATTACCTACGAGCAGTACTTC
clone_size: -; d_call: TRBD2; j_call: TRBJ2-5; v_call: TRBV4-3; cdr3_aa: CASSLLAGEETQYF; cdr3_nt: TGCGCCAGCAGCCTACTAGCGGGAGAAGAGACCCAGTACTTC
clone_size: -; d_call: TRBD1; j_call: TRBJ1-1; v_call: TRBV6-1; cdr3_aa: CASSGGTVNTEAFF; cdr3_nt: TGTGCCAGCAGTGGCGGGACAGTAAACACTGAAGCTTTCTTT
clone_size: -; d_call: TRBD1; j_call: TRBJ1-5; v_call: TRBV2; cdr3_aa: CASSVDRVDQPQHF; cdr3_nt: TGTGCCAGCAGTGTAGACAGGGTGGATCAGCCCCAGCATTTT
clone_size: -; d_call: -; j_call: TRBJ1-1; v_call: TRBV6-6; cdr3_aa: CASSPHSNTEAFF; cdr3_nt: TGTGCCAGCAGTCCCCATTCGAACACTGAAGCTTTCTTT
clone_size: -; d_call: -; j_call: TRBJ2-2; v_call: TRBV6-5; cdr3_aa: CASRLGGNTGELFF; cdr3_nt: TGTGCCAGCCGCCTAGGCGGTAACACCGGGGAGCTGTTTTTT
clone_size: many; d_call: -; j_call: TRBJ2-7; v_call: TRBV9; cdr3_aa: CASSEVPSTYEQYF; cdr3_nt: TGTGCCAGCAGCGAAGTACCCAGTACCTACGAGCAGTACTTC
clone_size: -; d_call: -; j_call: TRBJ2-7; v_call: TRBV18; cdr3_aa: CASSPQGGEQYF; cdr3_nt: TGTGCCAGCTCACCCCAGGGGGGCGAGCAGTACTTC
clone_size: -; d_call: TRBD1; j_call: TRBJ2-5; v_call: TRBV28; cdr3_aa: CASSPALTGLETRYF; cdr3_nt: TGTGCCAGCAGTCCCGCCCTGACAGGGTTGGAGACCCGGTACTTC
clone_size: -; d_call: TRBD1; j_call: TRBJ1-2; v_call: TRBV2; cdr3_aa: CASSPTRDRVYGYTF; cdr3_nt: TGTGCCAGCAGCCCCACCCGCGACAGGGTTTACGGCTACACCTTC
clone_size: -; d_call: -; j_call: TRBJ2-7; v_call: TRBV6-1; cdr3_aa: CASNQRSLYEQYF; cdr3_nt: TGTGCCAGCAATCAAAGATCCCTCTACGAGCAGTACTTC
clone_size: -; d_call: -; j_call: TRBJ2-2; v_call: TRBV10-3; cdr3_aa: CAISGRDWNTGELFF; cdr3_nt: TGTGCCATCAGTGGCCGGGACTGGAACACCGGGGAGCTGTTTTTT
clone_size: -; d_call: TRBD1; j_call: TRBJ1-2; v_call: TRBV6-6; cdr3_aa: CASGQGGGYTF; cdr3_nt: TGTGCCAGCGGACAGGGTGGCGGCTACACCTTC
clone_size: -; d_call: -; j_call: TRBJ1-1; v_call: TRBV19; cdr3_aa: CASRVPGVTEAFF; cdr3_nt: TGTGCCAGTAGAGTCCCAGGGGTCACTGAAGCTTTCTTT
clone_size: -; d_call: -; j_call: TRBJ1-5; v_call: TRBV15; cdr3_aa: CATSSPDRDQLTQHF; cdr3_nt: TGTGCCACCAGCAGTCCAGACCGGGACCAACTTACCCAGCATTTT
clone_size: -; d_call: -; j_call: TRBJ2-1; v_call: TRBV7-2; cdr3_aa: CASRLGGTSYNEQFF; cdr3_nt: TGTGCCAGCAGGTTAGGGGGGACCTCCTACAATGAGCAGTTCTTC
clone_size: -; d_call: -; j_call: TRBJ2-3; v_call: TRBV10-1; cdr3_aa: CASSDPTATDTQYF; cdr3_nt: TGCGCCAGCAGTGACCCTACCGCCACAGATACGCAGTATTTT